This record looks at one T cell receptor beta chain sequence and its context. Its antigen is undetermined. With ipilimumab providing CTLA-4 blockade, focal radiation was administered to patients who had chemo-refractory metastatic non-small-cell lung cancer. This record belongs to a study of radiotherapy plus CTLA-4 blockade in lung cancer. Notes on the study in general: Response, reportedly, was best predicted by interferon-beta along with early blood T cell clone dynamics.

V was trimmed by 5 bases and J by 2 bases, leaving 14 bases between them. Germline V CDR1 and CDR2: SEHNR, FQNEAQ (reference sequence). The CDR3 length is 15 residues. Method: immunoSEQ multiplex PCR; TCRdb's copy keeps in-frame clones and lacks some. The table includes more than 75,000 clones, less than 80% detected once. The TCR comes from a human donor with non-small cell lung cancer that progressed on radiotherapy plus ipilimumab. This rearrangement joins TRBV7-9 to TRBJ2-3, with D perhaps assigned TRBD1 or TRBD2 (7 bases each). Sequences were derived from peripheral blood, sampled from a patient treated with radiotherapy plus ipilimumab. The CDR3 DNA reads as TGTGCCAGCAGCCAGGGAGGGGGCGTCACAGATACGCAGTATTTT. This gives the protein CASSQGGGVTDTQYF.